The 13 T cell receptor beta chains below all came from one sample that was sequenced in a study of blood T cells in healthy people across ages (dated by TCRdb to 2013 to 2016). The library relied on 5' RACE. The sequencer was an Illumina HiSeq 2500. A second about 7 to 11 cycle PCR used a sample-barcoded 5' primer and a J-beta primer mix. The public sequencing data were trimmed at Q25 with fastp and processed into clonotypes with MiXCR by TCRdb, which kept only in-frame beta chains. CDR3 protein sequences are deduplicated, and each keeps its most common genes and DNA. A total of hundreds of thousands of distinct CDR3 sequences appear in this sample, 49% of them only once. The biggest ten clones account for roughly 31% of the sample. The sequencing input was blood. Receptors were obtained from a woman aged 55-69 years in good health.

This chain uses TRBV15 with TRBJ1-1; 12 nucleotides align to TRBD1. From germline, CDR1 is LNHNV and CDR2 YYDKDF (reference sequence). Unmatched junction bases numbered 7, after V lost 4 bases and J lost 10 bases. The CDR3 sequence is 14 residues long. DNA for the CDR3: TGTGCCACCAGCATCAACCGGGACAGGGGGCGAGCTTTCTTT. Amino acids: CATSINRDRGRAFF.

The rearrangement joins TRBV7-2 to TRBJ2-3; possible D gene TRBD2, 5 bases. The CDR3 has 14 residues. V was cut by 3 bases and J by 3 bases, with 10 bases left in between. Germline V gives CDR1 SGHTA, CDR2 FQGNSA. CDR3 in DNA: TGTGCCAGCAGCTTGGGTAGGACTACAGATACGCAGTATTTT. This sequence encodes CASSLGRTTDTQYF. The complete variable domain, with remaining parts taken from reference TRBV7-2 and TRBJ2-3, reads GAGVSQSPSNKVTEKGKDVELRCDPISGHTALYWYRQSLGQGLEFLIYFQGNSAPDKSGLPSDRFSAERTGGSVSTLTIQRTQQEDSAVYLCASSLGRTTDTQYFGPGTRLTVL.

V usage is TRBV6-5 and J usage is TRBJ1-5, with D possibly TRBD1 on 6 matching bases. The V end was cut by 6 bases, the J end by 0 bases, with 12 bases between. CDR1 MNHEY and CDR2 SVGAGI come from the germline V gene. The CDR3 has 15 amino acids. The CDR3 loop reads CASRIRTDSNQPQHF. DNA for the CDR3: TGTGCCAGCAGGATAAGGACAGATAGCAATCAGCCCCAGCATTTT.

For this clonotype: The junction shows a germline mismatch at one end, possibly a read error. The V call is TRBV20-1, the J call TRBJ1-2; no definite D call. The CDR3 totals 13 residues. CDR1 is DFQATT, CDR2 SNEGSKA, per germline (reference sequence). The CDR3 DNA follows: TGCAGTGCTAGGGAAGGAGCCAGCTATGACTACACCTTC. It specifies CSAREGASYDYTF.

This chain links TRBV6-1 with TRBJ1-6, with 8 bases lining up with TRBD1. This CDR3 region has 15 residues. V lost 3 bases, J lost 7 bases, and 5 bases stayed unmatched. The germline gives CDR1 MNHNS, CDR2 SASEGT. CDR3 DNA sequence: TGTGCCAGCAGTGATGCAGCAGGGGGCAATTCACCCCTCCACTTT. Residues: CASSDAAGGNSPLHF.

Of note for this clonotype: Germline and junction disagree at one end, which may indicate a read error. This chain connects TRBV20-1 to TRBJ2-1; 7 bases align to TRBD1. Germline-derived CDR1 and CDR2 are DFQATT and SNEGSKA (reference sequence). This CDR3 is built from 12 residues. CDR3 sequence: CGARGPYNEQFF. CDR3 nucleotide sequence: TGCGGTGCTAGGGGGCCTTACAATGAGCAGTTCTTC.

This rearrangement joins TRBV5-5 to TRBJ1-2, with 9 positions matching TRBD1. The V segment lost 4 bases and the J segment 8 bases; nucleotides outside the gene matches: 9. The CDR3 consists of 14 residues. Per germline, CDR1 SGHKS and CDR2 YYEKEE (reference sequence). CDR3 sequence (DNA): TGTGCCAGCAGCCGGGACAGGGAGAAAGAGGGCTACACCTTC. This translates into CASSRDREKEGYTF.

This rearrangement joins TRBV20-1 to TRBJ2-1; tentatively, D is TRBD2 (5 bases). V gave up 7 bases and J gave up 4 bases, with 14 bases separating them. This CDR3 spans 13 amino acids. Germline-derived CDR1 and CDR2 are DFQATT and SNEGSKA (reference sequence). The CDR3 DNA reads as TGCAGTGTCCGGGATTCCGGTTACAATGAGCAGTTCTTC. Its translation is CSVRDSGYNEQFF.

The genes are TRBV10-3 and TRBJ2-7; D is ambiguous. Germline CDR1 ENHRY, CDR2 SYGVKD. There are 14 residues in the CDR3. V was cut by 6 bases and J by 7 bases, with 19 bases left in between. The CDR3 spells CAISPRTGAGEQYF. The CDR3 DNA sequence: TGTGCCATCAGCCCGAGGACCGGTGCTGGGGAGCAGTACTTC.

The sample holds one count of this clonotype. A much larger clone differs by one base, so this may be a read error. The V call is TRBV27, the J call TRBJ2-1; 10 nucleotides agree with TRBD2. Germline V gives CDR1 MNHEY, CDR2 SMNVEV (reference sequence). This CDR3 contains 15 residues. In DNA form, the CDR3 reads TGTGCCAGCAGTCTTACTAGCGGGGCTTACACTGAGCAGTTCTTC. This translates into CASSLTSGAYTEQFF.

V and J are TRBV20-1 and TRBJ2-5; no firm D call. V gave up 8 bases and J gave up 5 bases, with 18 bases separating them. CDR3 length equals 13 residues. Germline CDR1 is DFQATT and CDR2 is SNEGSKA (reference sequence). The CDR3 DNA follows: TGCAGTCCCGCCGGATCGGGTCGCGAGACCCAGTACTTC. Protein: CSPAGSGRETQYF.

This chain connects TRBV5-1 to TRBJ1-4; D unresolved. V was clipped by 4 bases and J by 0 bases, with 10 bases between them. This CDR3 comprises 15 residues. Germline V lookup: CDR1 SGHRS, CDR2 YFSETQ. CDR3 region: CASSITFATNEKLFF. The CDR3 DNA reads as TGCGCCAGCAGCATCACATTTGCAACTAATGAAAAACTGTTTTTT.

This clonotype has more than one count but fewer than ten. The chain employs TRBV6-2 or TRBV6-3 and TRBJ2-1; unclear D gene. Trimming removed 8 bases from V and 8 bases from J, with 13 bases in between. This CDR3 is 12 amino acids long. Germline loops: CDR1 MNHEY, CDR2 SVGEGT. CDR3 bases: TGTGCCAGCCGAACCTCAATCCATGAGCAGTTCTTC. This gives the protein CASRTSIHEQFF.